This T cell receptor beta chain was recovered during a study of shared clonotypes between healthy human individuals. To make CD8 memory, CD45RO+ cells were put together with CCR7-negative CD45RA+ TemRA cells. Several immunoSEQ 96-well plates shared each subset's DNA, each plate a replicate. Libraries were prepared by immunoSEQ multiplex PCR; TCRdb keeps only in-frame clonotypes and omits some of them. The sample includes about 320,000 clones, around nine tenths of them seen just once. Findings of the study overall: Several donors held around 5% of naive CD4 clonotypes in common.

This clone was detected only once. No antigen is known for it. Material: memory CD8+ T cells sorted from blood. The subset: CD45RO+ cells pooled with CCR7-negative TemRA cells. The source is a man younger than 35 in good health.

The CDR3 coding sequence is TGTGCCAGCAGGCCCGGGACAGGGGAGCTGTTTTTT. This gives the protein CASRPGTGELFF. This chain uses TRBV7-9 with TRBJ2-2; possibly TRBD1 for D (6 bases). This CDR3 comprises 12 residues. Trimming pared 6 bases from V and 8 bases from J, leaving 10 bases between. The germline gives CDR1 SEHNR, CDR2 FQNEAQ (reference sequence).